This T cell receptor (beta chain) emerged from a study of T cells in Graves' hyperthyroidism and ophthalmopathy. This clonotype has just a few counts. Germline CDR1 reads SGHTA; CDR2 reads FQGNSA. The CDR3 is 16 amino acids. Trimming left V 1 base short and J 1 base short, with 14 bases between. TCR beta CDR3 regions were amplified from RNA. The HTBI primer set served for first-round RT-PCR of the TCR CDR3. TCRdb reprocessed the multiplex PCR reads via MiXCR and lists one record per CDR3 protein. This sample has approximately 690,000 distinct CDR3 sequences, with around 21% found just once. Under 3 months was the duration of disease in ophthalmopathy patients, who also had a Clinical Activity Score of at least 3 and a NOSPECS grade of at least 4.

The chain uses TRBV7-2 and TRBJ2-7; D might be TRBD2 (5 bases). This TCR came from a man in his thirties or forties with Graves' ophthalmopathy. The specimen sequenced was blood. As DNA, the CDR3 is TGTGCCAGCAGCTTAGTGCCGGGATTCGGGTCCTACGAGCAGTACTTC. It encodes CASSLVPGFGSYEQYF.